One and the same sample provided the 3 T cell receptor beta chains below, sequenced in a study of T cells after yellow fever vaccination (dated by TCRdb to the late 2010s). This sample's treatment or condition label indicates: live attenuated yellow fever vaccine strain. Library generation was performed with 5' RACE. The reads were generated on an Illumina HiSeq 2500. In-frame beta chains were kept once TCRdb had trimmed the public reads at Q25 with fastp and called clones with MiXCR. Each record represents a unique CDR3 protein, reported with the most common genes and DNA among its rows. The sample table contains approximately 610,000 distinct CDR3 sequences; only one count was recorded for 17% of them. Approximately 15% of the sample goes to the ten largest clones. The sequenced sample was PBMCs, obtained less than 6 days after the first yellow fever vaccination. The receptors come from a man between 18 and 29 years old who received the YFV17D yellow fever vaccine.

The chain couples TRBV7-9 to TRBJ1-3, with D maybe TRBD1 (6 bases). Trimming left V 5 bases short and J 8 bases short, with 19 bases between. Per the germline V gene, CDR1 is SEHNR and CDR2 is FQNEAQ (reference sequence). The CDR3 covers 15 residues. The CDR3 bases are TGTGCCAGCAGCCGGAGGGTCAGGACAGATCACACCATATATTTT. The encoded protein is CASSRRVRTDHTIYF.

This clonotype was observed a few times. Here the CDR3 reads CASRRAGGDEQYF. The CDR3 nucleotides are TGTGCCAGTAGGCGAGCGGGGGGGGACGAGCAGTACTTC. The V call is TRBV6-1, the J call TRBJ2-7; 10 bases are a match to TRBD2. CDR1 MNHNS and CDR2 SASEGT come from the germline V gene. The length of the CDR3 is 13 residues. Trimming cost V 9 bases and J 5 bases; bases outside gene matches: 7.

This clonotype was detected a few times. The chain is built from TRBV9 and TRBJ1-4; 9 bases line up with TRBD1. CDR3 length equals 16 residues. Germline V gives CDR1 SGDLS, CDR2 YYNGEE. After removal of 0 bases from V and 6 bases from J, the junction contained 6 bases not matched to a gene. The CDR3 nucleotides are TGTGCCAGCAGCGTAGAATGGGGACAGGGTGATGAAAAACTGTTTTTT. Protein product: CASSVEWGQGDEKLFF.